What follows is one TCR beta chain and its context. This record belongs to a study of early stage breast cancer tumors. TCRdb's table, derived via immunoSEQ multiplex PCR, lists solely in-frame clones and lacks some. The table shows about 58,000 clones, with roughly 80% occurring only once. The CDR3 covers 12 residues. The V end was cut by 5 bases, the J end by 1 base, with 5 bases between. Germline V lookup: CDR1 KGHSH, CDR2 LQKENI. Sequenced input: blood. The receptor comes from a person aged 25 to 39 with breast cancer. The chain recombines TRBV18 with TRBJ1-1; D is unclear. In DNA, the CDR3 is TGTGCCAGCTCAACGCAGAACACTGAAGCTTTCTTT. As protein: CASSTQNTEAFF.